Each of the 23 T cell receptor beta chains below was sequenced from the same sample in a study of regulatory T cells in long-lasting Graves disease. Combining iRepertoire HTBI primers with Arm-PCR of CDR3 regions, the authors built TCR beta libraries. MiXCR, run by TCRdb on the multiplex PCR reads, gives a single entry per CDR3 protein. The sample records about 430,000 distinct CDR3 sequences, about 21% being singletons. Time point in this sample: persistent/refractory GD, antithyroid drugs over 5 years with positive TRAb. With RNA extracted from PBMCs as input, the TCR library was made. Sample: peripheral blood mononuclear cells (PBMCs), taken when the disease was refractory, from a patient treated with antithyroid drugs. Receptor source: a female donor with Graves disease.

This clonotype was detected only a few times. V and J are TRBV27 and TRBJ2-2; no clear D gene. V was pared by 6 bases and J by 7 bases, with 9 bases between. There are 12 residues in the CDR3. Germline lookup yields CDR1 MNHEY and CDR2 SMNVEV (reference sequence). CDR3 nucleotide sequence: TGTGCCAGCAGCCAGCAACTCGGGGAGCTGTTTTTT. Its protein is CASSQQLGELFF.

In its sample, this clonotype was seen many times. CDR3 protein: CASSSNNEQYF. As DNA, the CDR3 is TGTGCCAGCAGTTCGAATAACGAGCAGTACTTC. The V gene is TRBV28, the J gene TRBJ2-7; no clear D. Germline CDR1 and CDR2: MDHEN and SYDVKM. Trimming removed 4 bases from V and 5 bases from J, with 6 bases in between. The CDR3 has 11 amino acids.

As concerns this clonotype: A much larger clone lies one base from this, so it may be a read error. The chain links TRBV6-2 or TRBV6-3 to TRBJ1-4; D ambiguous. Germline CDR1 reads MNHEY; CDR2 reads SVGEGT. CDR3 length: 14 amino acids. Trimming shortened V by 8 bases and J by 8 bases, and 18 bases separated the two germline ends. The CDR3 reads CASGDWSGGEKLFF. CDR3 nucleotide sequence: TGTGCCAGCGGTGATTGGTCCGGCGGAGAAAAACTGTTTTTT.

With regard to this clonotype: One base away lies a much larger clone, so this may be a sequencing read error. This chain connects TRBV15 to TRBJ2-6; the D gene is possibly TRBD1 (6 bases). The CDR3 runs 16 residues. Germline V gene sequence: CDR1 LNHNV, CDR2 YYDKDF (reference sequence). The CDR3 region has the DNA TGTGCCACCAGCATTGCTCCAGGGGATGGGGCCGACGTCCTGACTTTC. Translated, it gives CATSIAPGDGADVLTF. Combining the CDR3 with reference TRBV15 and TRBJ2-6 gives the whole variable domain DAMVIQNPRYQVTQFGKPVTLSCSQTLNHNVMYWYQQKSSQAPKLLFHYYDKDFNNEADTPDNFQSRRPNTSFCFLDIRSPGLGDTAMYLCATSIAPGDGADVLTFGAGSRLTVL.

The table lists this clonotype with a few counts. This chain joins TRBV15 and TRBJ1-1; D ambiguous. CDR1 and CDR2 (germline): LNHNV, YYDKDF (reference sequence). This CDR3 has 11 residues. V was cut by 8 bases and J by 3 bases, with 7 bases left in between. The CDR3 DNA reads as TGTGCCACCGGTTTAGACACTGAAGCTTTCTTT. This codes for CATGLDTEAFF.

This clonotype has at least ten counts. The CDR3 protein is CASSSLQGNQPQHF. In DNA, the CDR3 is TGTGCCAGCAGTTCATTACAGGGGAACCAGCCCCAGCATTTT. This chain links TRBV12-3 or TRBV12-4 with TRBJ1-5, with TRBD1 matching over 7 bases. Trimming took 4 bases from V and 7 from J; bases not matched to a gene: 7. The CDR3 is 14 residues long.

The table lists this clonotype with many counts. The rearrangement joins TRBV20-1 to TRBJ2-2, with D perhaps matching TRBD1 (5 bases). This CDR3 spans 14 amino acids. Trimming pared 3 bases from V and 6 bases from J, leaving 14 bases between. The germline V gene encodes CDR1 DFQATT and CDR2 SNEGSKA (reference sequence). CDR3 in DNA: TGCAGTGCTAGGAGGCAGGGTGGAGCCGGGGAGCTGTTTTTT. The encoded protein is CSARRQGGAGELFF.

J is TRBJ1-5 and V is TRBV20-1; D gene uncertain. Deletions cut 3 bases from V and 3 bases from J, with 9 bases between. Germline values: CDR1 DFQATT, CDR2 SNEGSKA (reference sequence). There are 13 residues in the CDR3. The CDR3 DNA sequence: TGCAGTGCTAGTTGGCGGCCCAATCAGCCCCAGCATTTT. Protein: CSASWRPNQPQHF.

In this sample, this clonotype turned up many times. The gene calls are TRBV12-3 or TRBV12-4 and TRBJ2-3; D is possibly TRBD2 (5 bases). The V and J ends lost 7 bases and 2 bases respectively, with 13 bases between them. This CDR3 comprises 14 residues. The CDR3 region has the DNA TGTGCCAGCACTGAAGCGGTATTCACAGATACGCAGTATTTT. Protein sequence: CASTEAVFTDTQYF.

The chain couples TRBV24-1 to TRBJ2-1; 9 nucleotides agree with TRBD1. The germline CDR1 and CDR2 sequences are KGHDR and SFDVKD. The ends lost 4 bases at V and 4 bases at J; junction bases unmatched: 4. The CDR3 has 15 residues. The CDR3, as DNA: TGTGCCACCAGTGAGACAGGACAGGGGTACAATGAGCAGTTCTTC. Its protein product is CATSETGQGYNEQFF.

For this clonotype: Possible read error: a much larger clone is one base away. This chain connects TRBV20-1 to TRBJ2-2; D is perhaps TRBD1 (6 bases). CDR3 size: 14 residues. Per germline, CDR1 DFQATT and CDR2 SNEGSKA (reference sequence). CDR3 DNA: TGCAGTGCTACCGGACAGACGAACACCGGGGAGCCGTTTTTT. Protein: CSATGQTNTGEPFF.

This chain connects TRBV11-1 to TRBJ2-2, with D perhaps TRBD1 or TRBD2 (6 bases each). CDR1 and CDR2 (germline): SGHAT, FQDESV (reference sequence). Trimming took 11 bases from V and 6 from J, leaving 16 bases between them. CDR3 length equals 13 residues. CDR3 region: CAWGRGQAGELFF. The CDR3 region has the DNA TGTGCCTGGGGCCGGGGGCAGGCCGGGGAGCTGTTTTTT. Using reference TRBV11-1 and TRBJ2-2 for the parts outside the CDR3, the full variable domain is EAEVAQSPRYKITEKSQAVAFWCDPISGHATLYWYRQILGQGPELLVQFQDESVVDDSQLPKDRFSAERLKGVDSTLKIQPAELGDSAMYLCAWGRGQAGELFFGEGSRLTVL.

The chain has TRBV3-1 and TRBJ2-7; D not certain. V lost 1 base, J lost 0 bases, and 13 bases lay in between. This CDR3 contains 16 residues. Germline CDR1 reads LGHDT; CDR2 reads YNNKEL (reference sequence). The chain's CDR3 is CASSQGSTWDSYEQYF. Written as DNA, the CDR3 is TGTGCCAGCAGCCAAGGAAGCACGTGGGACTCCTACGAGCAGTACTTC.

CDR3 in amino acids: CATSDFEGPNTGELFF. The CDR3 DNA is TGTGCCACCAGTGATTTTGAGGGTCCGAACACCGGGGAGCTGTTTTTT. This chain connects TRBV24-1 to TRBJ2-2, with D possibly being TRBD2 (5 bases). V shed 1 base and J shed 0 bases, with 8 bases lying between them. Per the germline V gene, CDR1 is KGHDR and CDR2 is SFDVKD. This CDR3 has 16 residues.

This clonotype was recorded a few times. A much larger clone sits a single nucleotide away, making a read error possible. The chain combines TRBV28 with TRBJ2-2; tentatively, D is TRBD1 (5 bases). Germline V gene data show CDR1 as MDHEN and CDR2 as SYDVKM. The V end was cut by 6 bases, the J end by 6 bases, with 17 bases between. This CDR3 spans 15 amino acids. For the CDR3, the DNA is TGTGCCAGCAGAACCAACCCCGGACACGCCGGGGAGCTGTTTTTT. It translates to CASRTNPGHAGELFF. Based on the CDR3 plus reference TRBV28 and TRBJ2-2, the full variable domain is DVKVTQSSRYLVKRTGEKVFLECVQDMDHENMFWYRQDPGLGLRLIYFSYDVKMKEKGDIPEGYSVSREKKERFSLILESASTNQTSMYLCASRTNPGHAGELFFGEGSRLTVL.

The chain is built from TRBV2 and TRBJ2-7, with D hard to call. Germline V gives CDR1 SNHLY, CDR2 FYNNEI. Between the trimmed V and J ends, which lost 6 bases and 3 bases, there was a span of 15 bases. This CDR3 is built from 14 residues. CDR3 loop: CASSQAIVDYEQYF. The CDR3 coding sequence is TGTGCCAGCAGCCAAGCCATCGTGGACTACGAGCAGTACTTC.

This clonotype was counted many times. The DNA for the CDR3 is TGTGCCAGCAGCTTAGGCCCCTACCTGAACACTGAAGCTTTCTTT. Translated, it gives CASSLGPYLNTEAFF. V usage is TRBV7-9 and J usage is TRBJ1-1; the D is unclear. Germline-derived CDR1 and CDR2 are SEHNR and FQNEAQ (reference sequence). V shed 1 base and J shed 0 bases, with 9 bases lying between them. The CDR3 is made up of 15 amino acids.

The chain couples TRBV5-6 to TRBJ1-1; tentative D call: TRBD1 (5 bases). The CDR3 sequence is 16 residues long. Germline V gives CDR1 SGHDT, CDR2 YYEEEE. V lost 3 bases to trimming and J lost 3 bases, with 18 bases between them. The DNA of the CDR3 is TGTGCCAGCAGCTCGGCAAGGGGCGGAGGGGACACTGAAGCTTTCTTT. Translating gives CASSSARGGGDTEAFF.

This clonotype showed up just a few times. The rearrangement joins TRBV24-1 to TRBJ2-5; possible D gene TRBD1, 5 bases. V shed 1 base and J shed 5 bases, with 10 bases lying between them. Germline V gives CDR1 KGHDR, CDR2 SFDVKD. CDR3 size: 14 residues. The CDR3 nucleotides read TGTGCCACCAGTGATTTAGCCAGGGCCGAGACCCAGTACTTC. Translated: CATSDLARAETQYF.

This clonotype was recorded a few times. The CDR3 coding sequence is TGTGCCAGCAGCGCGGGGGCTAGCGGGAGCGGAGAGACCCAGTACTTC. This gives the protein CASSAGASGSGETQYF. V usage is TRBV9 and J usage is TRBJ2-5; 10 positions agree with TRBD2. Germline V gene data show CDR1 as SGDLS and CDR2 as YYNGEE. This CDR3 region has 16 residues. Trimming at V came to 3 bases and at J to 4 bases, leaving 9 bases not matched to a gene.

The J gene is TRBJ2-7, the V gene TRBV5-6; 8 nucleotides match TRBD1. V gave up 0 bases and J gave up 4 bases; unmatched junction bases: 15. Germline CDR1 is SGHDT and CDR2 is YYEEEE. The CDR3 is 18 residues long. For the CDR3, the DNA is TGTGCCAGCAGCTTGGTGGGCAATATGGGACAGGCCGGGTACGAGCAGTACTTC. It translates to CASSLVGNMGQAGYEQYF.

This clonotype was observed many times. The J gene is TRBJ2-7, the V gene TRBV20-1; the D is unclear. This CDR3 spans 15 amino acids. Germline CDR1 is DFQATT and CDR2 is SNEGSKA (reference sequence). Trimming took off 1 base at V and 3 bases at J, with 16 bases between the two ends. The CDR3 nucleotides are TGCAGTGCTAGAGCCCCCGCCCTAAGAGGCTACGAGCAGTACTTC. Translated: CSARAPALRGYEQYF.

The chain links TRBV30 to TRBJ1-6; weak D call: TRBD1 (5 bases). Germline V gives CDR1 GTSNPN, CDR2 SVGIG (reference sequence). V shed 6 bases and J shed 5 bases, with 14 bases lying between them. This CDR3 region has 14 residues. In nucleotides, the CDR3 is TGTGCCTGCCAGAAGGGGCCGGATAATTCACCCCTCCACTTT. This translates into CACQKGPDNSPLHF.